This record concerns one T cell receptor (beta chain) sequence. This clonotype was recorded a few times. The specificity of this receptor is unknown. Base-call qualities are not available, and no considerably larger clone is one nucleotide away. Relative to germline, V is 5 bases shorter and J is 7 bases shorter, with 21 bases between their ends. As encoded in the germline V gene, CDR1 is SGHAT while CDR2 is FQNNGV. There are 15 amino acids in the CDR3, from cysteine to phenylalanine inclusive. Left in the record is the CDR3 DNA by itself, 45 bases read in frame from the first base. Only healthy Caucasian donors were included. Libraries were built with 5' RACE. The sample was run on an Illumina HiSeq 2000. A universal primer binding site was added through template switching, and the final cDNA carried a unique molecular identifier so that TCR cDNA molecules could be counted accurately. Specific primers in the conserved constant-segment region were used to synthesize first-strand cDNA for the TCR alpha and beta chains. Each cDNA library was double barcoded, with a SMART-Mk sample barcode plus Illumina barcodes, to control for contamination. TruSeq adapter sequences, together with Illumina sample barcodes, were added in two successive PCR steps. TCR alpha and beta cDNA libraries were sequenced on the Illumina HiSeq platform with custom primers. The authors' analysis ran thus. MiGEC processed the raw reads to extract unique molecular identifiers, while MiXCR was used to determine the CDR3 positions. Recombination models were inferred per individual with the repgenHMM and IGoR tools using an EM algorithm. The tcR package in R was used for shared clonotype analysis, with sharing normalized by the product of cloneset sizes. To study raw recombination without the effects of thymic and clonal selection, out-of-frame nonproductive sequences were analyzed. The public sequencing data were trimmed at Q25 with fastp and processed into clonotypes with MiXCR by TCRdb, which kept only in-frame beta chains. All rows with the same CDR3 protein become a single entry with the most common DNA and genes. The V and J calls follow TCRdb's processing rather than the paper's. This sample gives 1.5 million to 2 million distinct CDR3 sequences in total; under 35% of them show up just once. Jointly, the top ten make up about 0.3% of the sample.

The data were obtained in a study of identical twins (dated by TCRdb to the mid-2010s). In the study overall: The study deep-sequenced TCR alpha and beta repertoires from monozygotic twins, unrelated adults of various ages and cord blood to test whether fetal clonotypes persist. To rule out contamination, the twin experiments were replicated at different times with different library preparation protocols.

Overall study results and their limits: Conclusions relied on cross-sectional statistical analysis, since the same donors could not be followed over many years. In monozygotic twins, out-of-frame TCR alpha sharing was systematically underestimated by recombination models, although the models agreed with sharing between unrelated individuals. In beta out-of-frame sequences, excess twin sharing was weaker, because having fewer shared sequences lowered the signal-to-noise ratio. Invariant T cells such as MAIT and iNKT could partly confound zero-insertion analyses, though diverse VJ usage argued against this for most clonotypes. Abundant cord blood beta clonotypes carried fewer insertions; young adult naive repertoires showed a weaker similar trend, while memory repertoires showed none. Compared with coincidental sharing between unrelated individuals, out-of-frame TCR alpha sequences shared between twins showed an excess of sequences with low generation probability.

This clonotype was obtained from a newborn girl in good health. Sequences were obtained from cord blood. The chain employs TRBV11-2 and TRBJ2-7, with the D call tentatively TRBD1 or TRBD2, each fitting 6 bases. The CDR3 reads CASSPTRGHINEQYF. The DNA sequence is TGTGCCAGCAGCCCAACACGGGGGCACATCAATGAGCAGTACTTC. Outside the CDR3, residues come from the reference TRBV11-2 and TRBJ2-7 proteins, so the full variable domain is: EAGVAQSPRYKIIEKRQSVAFWCNPISGHATLYWYQQILGQGPKLLIQFQNNGVVDDSQLPKDRFSAERLKGVDSTLKIQPAKLEDSAVYLCASSPTRGHINEQYFGPGTRLTVT.